Listed here are 30 T cell receptor beta chains from one sample, sequenced in a study of blood T cell repertoires in COVID-19. Profiling relied on immunoSEQ multiplex PCR, and the TCRdb table lists in-frame clones only, not all of them. The sample shows 250,000 or so clones, about 85% of them seen only once. The sequencing sample was made of PBMCs or T cells enriched from blood (not recorded which). Receptors originate from a man aged 25 to 45 who had recovered from COVID-19.

This clone was observed once. The chain recombines TRBV7-3 with TRBJ2-3; tentative D call: TRBD2 (5 bases). The CDR3 spans 13 residues. Trimming took off 5 bases at V and 6 bases at J, with 12 bases between the two ends. In germline, CDR1 is SGHTA, CDR2 FQGTGA. CDR3: CASSPNGGDTQYF. CDR3 nucleotide sequence: TGTGCCAGCAGCCCCAATGGCGGGGATACGCAGTATTTT.

This clone was recorded only once. The chain combines TRBV19 with TRBJ2-5, with 7 bases lining up with TRBD1. The CDR3 totals 16 residues. Germline assignment: CDR1 LNHDA and CDR2 SQIVND (reference sequence). V was pared by 9 bases and J by 3 bases, with 16 bases of the junction left unmatched. This chain's CDR3 is CASSRDRAVKKETQYF. CDR3 nucleotide sequence: TGTGCCAGCAGCCGGGACAGAGCAGTAAAGAAAGAGACCCAGTACTTC. Full variable domain (outside the CDR3, taken from reference TRBV19 and TRBJ2-5): DGGITQSPKYLFRKEGQNVTLSCEQNLNHDAMYWYRQDPGQGLRLIYYSQIVNDFQKGDIAEGYSVSREKKESFPLTVTSAQKNPTAFYLCASSRDRAVKKETQYFGPGTRLLVL.

The genes are TRBV28 and TRBJ1-2, with D unclear. Germline V gene data show CDR1 as MDHEN and CDR2 as SYDVKM. V lost 5 bases and J 4 bases, leaving 5 bases between the germline ends. The CDR3 contains 11 residues. Written as DNA, the CDR3 is TGTGCCAGCAGTCCGTCCTATGGCTACACCTTC. This codes for CASSPSYGYTF.

This chain uses TRBV19 with TRBJ1-5, with TRBD1 identical over 10 bases. This CDR3 is built from 14 residues. The junction had 5 bases not matched to a gene; V was cut back by 5 bases and J by 7 bases. The germline V gene encodes CDR1 LNHDA and CDR2 SQIVND (reference sequence). CDR3 sequence (DNA): TGTGCCAGTAGTGGGACAGGGGTGGACCAGCCCCAGCATTTT. Translated: CASSGTGVDQPQHF.

The chain uses TRBV30 and TRBJ2-1; a possible D gene is TRBD2 (5 bases). The CDR3 runs 15 residues. V was pared by 3 bases and J by 7 bases, with 19 bases between. Germline V gives CDR1 GTSNPN, CDR2 SVGIG (reference sequence). CDR3 protein: CAWRFGGPNWNEQFF. For the CDR3, the DNA is TGTGCCTGGAGATTCGGAGGACCAAACTGGAATGAGCAGTTCTTC. The complete variable domain, with remaining parts taken from reference TRBV30 and TRBJ2-1, reads SQTIHQWPATLVQPVGSPLSLECTVEGTSNPNLYWYRQAAGRGLQLLFYSVGIGQISSEVPQNLSASRPQDRQFILSSKKLLLSDSGFYLCAWRFGGPNWNEQFFGPGTRLTVL.

The gene calls are TRBV27 and TRBJ1-2; 9 bases match TRBD1. The V gene end was trimmed by 1 base and the J gene end by 4 bases; junction bases not matched to a gene: 4. The germline V gene has CDR1 MNHEY and CDR2 SMNVEV (reference sequence). The CDR3 sequence is 15 residues long. DNA for the CDR3: TGTGCCAGCAGTTTATACGGGACAGGGACCTATGGCTACACCTTC. Protein sequence: CASSLYGTGTYGYTF.

The chain uses TRBV27 and TRBJ2-5; 10 positions agree with TRBD2. The CDR3 sequence is 21 residues long. The trim removed 0 bases at V and 5 bases at J, leaving 21 bases unmatched. CDR1 is MNHEY, CDR2 SMNVEV, per germline (reference sequence). The CDR3 protein is CASSLSSYSNTLAGVRETQYF. The CDR3 bases are TGTGCCAGCAGTTTATCCTCCTACAGCAATACCCTAGCGGGAGTGAGGGAGACCCAGTACTTC.

As for this clone: Other DNA sequences within the sample encode an identical CDR3. The chain links TRBV27 to TRBJ1-1; tentative D call: TRBD1 (5 bases). From germline, CDR1 is MNHEY and CDR2 SMNVEV (reference sequence). The V and J ends lost 3 bases and 5 bases respectively, with 10 bases between them. The CDR3 has 13 residues. In DNA form, the CDR3 reads TGTGCCAGCAGTTTGCGGGGGAATACTGAAGCTTTCTTT. Translated, it gives CASSLRGNTEAFF.

Here the CDR3 reads CASSSSGGNTGELFF. In DNA form, the CDR3 reads TGTGCCAGCAGCTCTAGCGGGGGGAACACCGGGGAGCTGTTTTTT. This rearrangement joins TRBV11-3 to TRBJ2-2; 10 bases are a match to TRBD2. The CDR3 is 15 residues long. Germline V gene lookup returns CDR1 SGHNT and CDR2 YENEEA. V lost 4 bases to trimming and J lost 1 base; unmatched junction nucleotides: 0.

The rearrangement links TRBV2 to TRBJ1-1; maybe TRBD1 (6 bases). The CDR3 spans 15 residues. V lost 4 bases and J lost 6, with 18 bases in between. Looked up from germline, CDR1 is SNHLY and CDR2 is FYNNEI. The CDR3 sequence is CASSVDLGGHSEAFF. The CDR3 bases are TGTGCCAGCAGTGTAGACCTCGGGGGGCACTCTGAAGCTTTCTTT.

This chain uses TRBV18 with TRBJ2-7, with TRBD1 as a possible D gene (5 bases). This CDR3 contains 14 residues. Germline V gene sequence: CDR1 KGHSH, CDR2 LQKENI. Trimming shortened V by 4 bases and J by 0 bases, and 10 bases separated the two germline ends. The CDR3 DNA follows: TGTGCCAGCTCACTCACAGGTTCCTCCTACGAGCAGTACTTC. This sequence encodes CASSLTGSSYEQYF.

The V gene is TRBV4-1, the J gene TRBJ2-1, with 9 bases aligning to TRBD2. Germline lookup yields CDR1 MGHRA and CDR2 YSYEKL. This CDR3 is built from 17 residues. V dropped 2 bases and J dropped 4; count of bases not matched to a gene: 9. Written as DNA, the CDR3 is TGCGCCAGCAGCCAAAATTCGGCGGGGGGGTTTTACAATGAGCAGTTCTTC. This translates into CASSQNSAGGFYNEQFF.

V is TRBV7-9 and J is TRBJ1-5; 8 bases fit TRBD1. CDR1 is SEHNR, CDR2 FQNEAQ, per germline (reference sequence). The CDR3 has 17 amino acids. The junction had 8 bases not matched to a gene; V was cut back by 2 bases and J by 2 bases. DNA of the CDR3: TGTGCCAGCAGCTTATCGCAGGGGGCGCTTGGCAATCAGCCCCAGCATTTT. Protein: CASSLSQGALGNQPQHF. Full variable domain (rest looked up from reference TRBV7-9 and TRBJ1-5): DTGVSQNPRHKITKRGQNVTFRCDPISEHNRLYWYRQTLGQGPEFLTYFQNEAQLEKSRLLSDRFSAERPKGSFSTLEIQRTEQGDSAMYLCASSLSQGALGNQPQHFGDGTRLSIL.

CDR3 nucleotides: TGTGCCAGCAGTTTCCCAGGGAGGGGGAACACTGAAGCTTTCTTT. Its translation is CASSFPGRGNTEAFF. V usage is TRBV28 and J usage is TRBJ1-1; a weak D match, TRBD1 (5 bases). Trimming pared 3 bases from V and 1 base from J, leaving 12 bases between. CDR3 length: 15 amino acids. Germline V gives CDR1 MDHEN, CDR2 SYDVKM.

The genes are TRBV5-1 and TRBJ2-1, with D tentatively TRBD2 (7 bases). CDR1 is SGHRS, CDR2 YFSETQ, per germline. V dropped 0 bases and J dropped 4 bases, with 14 bases sitting between them. The CDR3 is 16 amino acids. The CDR3 is CASSLAPRGGYNEQFF. CDR3 sequence (DNA): TGCGCCAGCAGCTTGGCCCCCAGGGGAGGGTACAATGAGCAGTTCTTC.

This clone was observed a single time. The chain links TRBV18 to TRBJ1-6; D is possibly TRBD1 (5 bases). In germline, CDR1 is KGHSH, CDR2 LQKENI. The length of the CDR3 is 22 residues. Trimming stripped 3 bases from V and 5 bases from J, with 32 bases between. As DNA, the CDR3 is TGTGCCAGCTCACCCATAACTATCCAGGGCTTCCTTATACCATCCAATAATTCACCCCTCCACTTT. It specifies CASSPITIQGFLIPSNNSPLHF.

V gene TRBV4-3 combines with J gene TRBJ2-7; 8 nucleotides agree with TRBD2. V was clipped by 0 bases and J by 5 bases; unmatched bases: 9. This CDR3 spans 16 amino acids. Per germline, CDR1 LGHNA and CDR2 YSLEER. The CDR3 loop reads CASSQDRSGGFDEQYF. Written as DNA, the CDR3 is TGCGCCAGCAGCCAAGATAGGTCGGGAGGGTTTGACGAGCAGTACTTC.

This clone has only one observation. The V call is TRBV19, the J call TRBJ2-7; a weak D match, TRBD1 (5 bases). Germline CDR1 is LNHDA and CDR2 is SQIVND (reference sequence). This CDR3 spans 13 amino acids. V gave up 5 bases and J gave up 5 bases, with 13 bases separating them. The CDR3 nucleotides are TGTGCCAGTAGTTCTGGGGCAGATGACGAGCAGTACTTC. Translated, it gives CASSSGADDEQYF. Based on the CDR3 plus reference TRBV19 and TRBJ2-7, the full variable domain is DGGITQSPKYLFRKEGQNVTLSCEQNLNHDAMYWYRQDPGQGLRLIYYSQIVNDFQKGDIAEGYSVSREKKESFPLTVTSAQKNPTAFYLCASSSGADDEQYFGPGTRLTVT.

The chain carries TRBV9 and TRBJ1-2; 7 positions agree with TRBD1. The CDR3 consists of 15 residues. CDR1 is SGDLS and CDR2 is YYNGEE in the germline V gene. Unmatched junction bases numbered 6, after V lost 0 bases and J lost 4 bases. The CDR3 is CASSVGQGGGYGYTF. In DNA, the CDR3 is TGTGCCAGCAGCGTAGGACAGGGTGGCGGCTATGGCTACACCTTC.

This clone was recorded once. The V call is TRBV27, the J call TRBJ2-7; 11 bases are shared with TRBD1. The CDR3 loop spans 15 amino acids. Germline V lookup: CDR1 MNHEY, CDR2 SMNVEV (reference sequence). V shed 6 bases and J 3 bases; nucleotides not matched to a gene: 7. The CDR3 DNA reads as TGTGCCAGCAGCCTAACCGGGACAGGGGGCTACGAGCAGTACTTC. Translating gives CASSLTGTGGYEQYF.

About this clone itself: An end of the junction does not agree with germline; a read error may underlie this. V and J are TRBV7-9 and TRBJ1-5; the D gene is possibly TRBD1 (5 bases). The CDR3 runs to 13 residues. Per the germline V gene, CDR1 is SEHNR and CDR2 is FQNEAQ (reference sequence). The CDR3 sequence: CATSEQGNQPQHF. The CDR3 coding sequence is TGTGCCACCAGCGAACAGGGCAATCAGCCCCAGCATTTT.

In its sample, this clone was seen once. The chain carries TRBV9 and TRBJ2-5; tentative D call: TRBD2 (6 bases). Germline lookup yields CDR1 SGDLS and CDR2 YYNGEE. V lost 4 bases, J lost 7 bases, and 14 bases lay in between. This CDR3 contains 13 residues. CDR3 protein: CASSTGGPGTQYF. The CDR3 DNA reads as TGTGCCAGCAGCACAGGAGGGCCGGGGACCCAGTACTTC. Full variable domain (missing parts from reference TRBV9 and TRBJ2-5): DSGVTQTPKHLITATGQRVTLRCSPRSGDLSVYWYQQSLDQGLQFLIQYYNGEERAKGNILERFSAQQFPDLHSELNLSSLELGDSALYFCASSTGGPGTQYFGPGTRLLVL.

This clone showed up just once. J is TRBJ2-3 and V is TRBV20-1; 9 bases align to TRBD2. The CDR3 length is 17 residues. With 3 bases clipped from V and 4 bases from J, the junction kept 14 bases outside the gene matches. Per germline, CDR1 DFQATT and CDR2 SNEGSKA (reference sequence). The DNA for the CDR3 is TGCAGTGCTAGTTTTTCCGCTAGCGGGGCCCTGGCAGATACGCAGTATTTT. It is translated as CSASFSASGALADTQYF.

V gene TRBV30 combines with J gene TRBJ2-1, with a possible D match to TRBD1 (6 bases). Trimming cost V 2 bases and J 8 bases, with 13 bases left between them. Per germline, CDR1 GTSNPN and CDR2 SVGIG (reference sequence). This CDR3 has 13 residues. CDR3 sequence reads: CAWSKGDTDEQFF. CDR3 nucleotides: TGTGCCTGGAGTAAGGGGGACACCGATGAGCAGTTCTTC.

The gene calls are TRBV9 and TRBJ2-7; 7 bases match TRBD1. There are 15 residues in the CDR3. Germline V gives CDR1 SGDLS, CDR2 YYNGEE. V shed 4 bases and J 5 bases; nucleotides not matched to a gene: 12. CDR3 DNA: TGTGCCAGCAGCTCTCCAAGACAGGGTGGCCACGAGCAGTACTTC. Translated: CASSSPRQGGHEQYF.

The chain couples TRBV5-6 to TRBJ2-5; 7 nucleotides match TRBD1. Germline-derived CDR1 and CDR2 are SGHDT and YYEEEE. The CDR3 has 14 residues. V lost 1 base and J lost 4; bases outside the gene matches: 4. The CDR3 DNA sequence: TGTGCCAGCAGCTTGACAGGGGCCAGAGAGACCCAGTACTTC. Translated: CASSLTGARETQYF. Full variable domain (missing parts from reference TRBV5-6 and TRBJ2-5): DAGVTQSPTHLIKTRGQQVTLRCSPKSGHDTVSWYQQALGQGPQFIFQYYEEEERQRGNFPDRFSGHQFPNYSSELNVNALLLGDSALYLCASSLTGARETQYFGPGTRLLVL.

This chain links TRBV3-1 (or the pseudogene TRBV3-2) with TRBJ1-6, with D possibly matching TRBD1 (6 bases). CDR3 length equals 14 residues. Germline loops: CDR1 LGHDT, CDR2 YNNKEL (reference sequence). Trimming removed 1 base at V and 12 bases at J, with 13 bases between. The CDR3 protein is CASSQVGGRLPLHF. As DNA, the CDR3 is TGTGCCAGCAGCCAAGTCGGGGGGCGCTTACCCCTCCACTTT.

The chain combines TRBV6-1 with TRBJ1-1; D gene unclear. The V and J ends lost 0 bases and 2 bases respectively, with 34 bases between them. The CDR3 is 23 amino acids. CDR1 is MNHNS, CDR2 SASEGT, per germline. The chain's CDR3 is CASSEALLDYGLSGRDSNTEAFF. As DNA, the CDR3 is TGTGCCAGCAGTGAAGCGCTGCTGGATTATGGACTTTCTGGTCGCGATTCCAACACTGAAGCTTTCTTT.

This clone appeared a few times. The V gene is TRBV6-2 or TRBV6-3, the J gene TRBJ2-5, with 10 bases matching TRBD2. The germline CDR1 and CDR2 sequences are MNHEY and SVGEGT. Losses at the gene ends were 2 bases for V and 4 bases for J; bases not matched to a gene: 4. The CDR3 covers 15 residues. This CDR3 reads CASSYVAGGAETQYF. Written as DNA, the CDR3 is TGTGCCAGCAGTTACGTAGCGGGGGGCGCAGAGACCCAGTACTTC.

This chain links TRBV7-2 with TRBJ1-1, with TRBD1 matching 8 bases. The CDR3 has 15 amino acids. J was trimmed by 5 bases and V by 6 bases; bases with no gene match: 11. CDR1 SGHTA and CDR2 FQGNSA come from the germline V gene. The CDR3: CASSWARGLATEAFF. In DNA, the CDR3 is TGTGCCAGCAGTTGGGCCAGGGGGCTCGCAACTGAAGCTTTCTTT.